This T cell receptor beta chain was sequenced for a study of T-cell reconstitution after alpha-beta-depleted transplantation in children. Study-level findings and limits: Several hundred rapidly expanded clones from non-depleted graft cells reportedly supplied alpha-beta T cells about two months post-transplant. Day-60 TCRbeta diversity that was high in some patients was derived from surviving recipient T cells and thymic progenitors. By one year post-transplant, T-cell counts and diversity largely arose from T cells that were newly produced.

As it was prepared, the TCRbeta library received unique molecular identifiers. TCRdb used MiXCR to reprocess the PCR reads, holding one entry per CDR3 protein. In the table there are approximately 220,000 distinct CDR3 sequences, approximately 15% of which are singletons. Remarks on this clonotype: The antigen is not known.

Sequences were derived from PBMCs, mostly from graft donor cells, sampled 360 days after TCRalphabeta/CD19-depleted stem cell transplant. The clonotype originates from a male patient aged 2-15 years who had a stem cell transplant for acute lymphoblastic leukemia, so the T cells may come from the graft donor.

CDR3 region: CASSPDRTKNIQYF. In nucleotides, the CDR3 is TGTGCCAGCTCACCGGACAGAACCAAAAACATTCAGTACTTC. The chain combines TRBV18 with TRBJ2-4; maybe TRBD1 (6 bases). V lost 3 bases and J 2 bases, leaving 8 bases between the germline ends. Germline assignment: CDR1 KGHSH and CDR2 LQKENI. The CDR3 sequence is 14 residues long.